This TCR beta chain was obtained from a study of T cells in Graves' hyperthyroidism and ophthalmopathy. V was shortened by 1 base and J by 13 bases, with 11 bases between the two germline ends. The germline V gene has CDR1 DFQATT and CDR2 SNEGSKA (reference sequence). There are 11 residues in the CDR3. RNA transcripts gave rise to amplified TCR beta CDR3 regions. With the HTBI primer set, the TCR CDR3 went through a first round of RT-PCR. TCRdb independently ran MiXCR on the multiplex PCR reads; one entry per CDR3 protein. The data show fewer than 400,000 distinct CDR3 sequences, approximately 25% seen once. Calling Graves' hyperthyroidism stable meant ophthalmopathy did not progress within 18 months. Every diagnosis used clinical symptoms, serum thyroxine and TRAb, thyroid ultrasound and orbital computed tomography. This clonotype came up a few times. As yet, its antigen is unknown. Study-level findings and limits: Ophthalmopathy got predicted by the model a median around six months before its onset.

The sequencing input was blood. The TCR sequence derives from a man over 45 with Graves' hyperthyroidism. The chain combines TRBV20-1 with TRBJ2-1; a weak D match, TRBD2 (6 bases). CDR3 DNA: TGCAGTGCTAGAGGAAGGCGGGGTCAGTTCTTC. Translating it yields CSARGRRGQFF.